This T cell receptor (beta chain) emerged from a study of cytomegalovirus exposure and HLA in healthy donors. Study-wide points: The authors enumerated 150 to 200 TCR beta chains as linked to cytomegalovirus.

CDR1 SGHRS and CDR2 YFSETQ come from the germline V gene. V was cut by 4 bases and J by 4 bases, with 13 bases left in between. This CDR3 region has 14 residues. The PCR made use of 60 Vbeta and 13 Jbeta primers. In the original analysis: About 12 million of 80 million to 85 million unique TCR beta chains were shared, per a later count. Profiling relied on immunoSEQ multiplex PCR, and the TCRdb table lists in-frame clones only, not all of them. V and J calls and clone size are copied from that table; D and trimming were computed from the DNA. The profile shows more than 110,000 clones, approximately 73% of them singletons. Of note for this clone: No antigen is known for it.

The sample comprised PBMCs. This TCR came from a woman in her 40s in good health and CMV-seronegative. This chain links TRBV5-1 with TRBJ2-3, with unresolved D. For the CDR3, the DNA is TGCGCCAGCAGCCGCGGTCCCTCTCCAGATACGCAGTATTTT. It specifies CASSRGPSPDTQYF.